These 25 T cell receptor beta chains share one sample of origin, sequenced in a study of T cell changes during pregnancy in multiple sclerosis. Sequenced by immunoSEQ multiplex PCR; TCRdb stores in-frame clones only, minus some. Of under 65,000 clones in the sample, 90% to 95% are singletons; the top ten hold around 2.5%. The sample in question was CD8+ T cells from peripheral blood mononuclear cells, obtained after pregnancy. The receptor set was obtained from a female donor with multiple sclerosis, enrolled in a pregnancy study.

This clone was counted a single time. The V and J genes are TRBV5-1 and TRBJ1-5; D unclear. Germline CDR1 and CDR2: SGHRS and YFSETQ. CDR3 length: 12 residues. Trimming pared 4 bases from V and 12 bases from J, leaving 14 bases between. CDR3: CASSLGDGLQHF. The CDR3 DNA is TGCGCCAGCAGCCTGGGAGACGGACTCCAGCATTTT.

The genes are TRBV4-1 and TRBJ2-4, with TRBD1 as a possible D gene (5 bases). V was cut by 0 bases and J by 9 bases, with 12 bases left in between. The germline CDR1 and CDR2 sequences are MGHRA and YSYEKL. The CDR3 covers 14 residues. CDR3 in DNA: TGCGCCAGCAGCCAAGATTCCAGGGTGGGCATTCAGTACTTC. Its protein product is CASSQDSRVGIQYF.

This clone was seen a single time. The rearrangement links TRBV27 to TRBJ2-4; D possibly corresponds to TRBD2 (7 bases). CDR1 is MNHEY and CDR2 is SMNVEV in the germline V gene (reference sequence). Trimming left V 3 bases short and J 0 bases short, with 9 bases between. The CDR3 consists of 15 residues. CDR3 region: CASSFGGQAKNIQYF. As DNA, the CDR3 is TGTGCCAGCAGTTTCGGGGGGCAAGCCAAAAACATTCAGTACTTC.

The chain combines TRBV7-9 with TRBJ1-1, with D uncertain. The CDR3 totals 13 residues. Trimming took off 3 bases at V and 1 base at J, with 6 bases between the two ends. Germline assignment: CDR1 SEHNR and CDR2 FQNEAQ (reference sequence). CDR3 nucleotides: TGTGCCAGCAGCTTTGGAGGGAACACTGAAGCTTTCTTT. Its translation: CASSFGGNTEAFF.

J is TRBJ2-7 and V is TRBV28; TRBD2 matches 10 bases. With 6 bases clipped from V and 3 bases from J, the junction kept 14 bases outside the gene matches. Germline lookup yields CDR1 MDHEN and CDR2 SYDVKM. The CDR3 totals 17 residues. The chain's CDR3 is CASRNRGLAGVGYEQYF. The CDR3 coding sequence is TGTGCCAGCAGGAATAGGGGGCTAGCGGGAGTAGGCTACGAGCAGTACTTC.

The rearrangement joins TRBV19 to TRBJ2-1; TRBD2 matches 7 bases. The germline CDR1 and CDR2 sequences are LNHDA and SQIVND (reference sequence). The CDR3 has 15 residues. Trimming took 1 base from V and 4 from J; bases not matched to a gene: 4. CDR3 DNA: TGTGCCAGTAGTATAGTCGGGACTACATACAATGAGCAGTTCTTC. This gives the protein CASSIVGTTYNEQFF.

This sequence joins TRBV28 and TRBJ1-2; maybe TRBD1 (5 bases). CDR3 length equals 14 residues. In germline, CDR1 is MDHEN, CDR2 SYDVKM. Between the trimmed V and J ends, which lost 3 bases and 4 bases, there was a span of 12 bases. Here the CDR3 reads CASSFEGLGYGYTF. The CDR3, as DNA: TGTGCCAGCAGTTTTGAGGGACTTGGCTATGGCTACACCTTC.

The V call is TRBV13, the J call TRBJ2-3, with D perhaps matching TRBD2 (6 bases). CDR3 size: 13 residues. Germline values: CDR1 PRHDT, CDR2 FYEKMQ (reference sequence). The V gene lost 5 bases and the J gene lost 9 bases, with 15 bases spanning the gap. The CDR3 loop reads CASSMGLRGTQYF. The CDR3, as DNA: TGTGCCAGCAGCATGGGACTTCGGGGGACGCAGTATTTT.

The genes are TRBV28 and TRBJ2-7; TRBD1 matches 10 bases. CDR1 MDHEN and CDR2 SYDVKM come from the germline V gene. The ends lost 8 bases at V and 2 bases at J; junction bases unmatched: 3. The CDR3 length is 13 residues. CDR3 DNA sequence: TGTGCCAGCGGGACAGGGGTTACCTACGAGCAGTACTTC. Protein sequence: CASGTGVTYEQYF.

This clone was observed a few times. The rearrangement uses TRBV25-1 and TRBJ1-1; no firm D call. The CDR3 is 12 amino acids. The V gene lost 0 bases and the J gene lost 4 bases, with 3 bases spanning the gap. Germline V lookup: CDR1 MGHDK, CDR2 SYGVNS. The DNA for the CDR3 is TGTGCCAGCAGTGAATACGGCACTGAAGCTTTCTTT. Amino acid sequence: CASSEYGTEAFF.

The chain combines TRBV15 with TRBJ2-3; 7 bases map to TRBD1. V dropped 1 base and J dropped 5; count of bases not matched to a gene: 9. Germline values: CDR1 LNHNV, CDR2 YYDKDF (reference sequence). The CDR3 is made up of 16 amino acids. CDR3 in amino acids: CATSRAVTGVRDTQYF. The CDR3 DNA sequence: TGTGCCACCAGCAGAGCCGTAACAGGGGTGAGAGATACGCAGTATTTT.

This chain uses TRBV19 with TRBJ1-1; maybe TRBD1 (6 bases). Trimming removed 6 bases at V and 0 bases at J, with 11 bases between. The CDR3 sequence is 14 residues long. Germline lookup yields CDR1 LNHDA and CDR2 SQIVND (reference sequence). CDR3 sequence reads: CASSPKGVNTEAFF. In nucleotides, the CDR3 is TGTGCCAGTAGCCCAAAGGGGGTGAACACTGAAGCTTTCTTT.

The chain employs TRBV7-9 and TRBJ2-3; weak D call: TRBD2 (6 bases). From germline, CDR1 is SEHNR and CDR2 FQNEAQ (reference sequence). This CDR3 is built from 15 residues. Trimming left V 8 bases short and J 4 bases short, with 19 bases between. DNA of the CDR3: TGTGCCAGCGGGGGGTCGGGAGTCGTTGCAGATACGCAGTATTTT. It specifies CASGGSGVVADTQYF. Variable domain in full (rest from reference TRBV7-9 and TRBJ2-3): DTGVSQNPRHKITKRGQNVTFRCDPISEHNRLYWYRQTLGQGPEFLTYFQNEAQLEKSRLLSDRFSAERPKGSFSTLEIQRTEQGDSAMYLCASGGSGVVADTQYFGPGTRLTVL.

The rearrangement uses TRBV5-6 and TRBJ2-5, with a weak D call TRBD2 (5 bases). Germline CDR1 is SGHDT and CDR2 is YYEEEE. Trimming left V 0 bases short and J 5 bases short, with 8 bases between. The CDR3 has 13 residues. CDR3 sequence reads: CASSLVSEETQYF. The CDR3 DNA reads TGTGCCAGCAGCTTGGTTAGCGAGGAGACCCAGTACTTC.

The table lists this clone with a few counts. This chain connects TRBV4-2 to TRBJ1-4; no clear D. This CDR3 is built from 16 residues. The ends were cut back, 1 base at V and 0 bases at J, with 9 bases in the middle. Germline values: CDR1 LGHNA, CDR2 YNFKEQ. This chain's CDR3 is CASSQAATATNEKLFF. The CDR3 DNA sequence: TGTGCCAGCAGCCAAGCAGCGACTGCAACTAATGAAAAACTGTTTTTT.

This chain joins TRBV5-5 and TRBJ2-7; 7 bases align to TRBD1. The CDR3 consists of 13 residues. V trimming: 3 bases; J trimming: 2 bases; junction bases outside the gene matches: 2. Germline CDR1 and CDR2: SGHKS and YYEKEE (reference sequence). The CDR3 sequence: CASSSTGTYEQYF. As DNA, the CDR3 is TGTGCCAGCAGCTCGACAGGGACCTACGAGCAGTACTTC.

This chain connects TRBV27 to TRBJ1-5, with D perhaps matching TRBD1 (6 bases). The CDR3 is made up of 14 amino acids. V shed 6 bases and J shed 6 bases, with 15 bases lying between them. Germline CDR1 MNHEY, CDR2 SMNVEV (reference sequence). CDR3 protein: CASSVGQVGQPQHF. The CDR3 nucleotides read TGTGCCAGCAGCGTGGGACAAGTTGGTCAGCCCCAGCATTTT.

This rearrangement joins TRBV27 to TRBJ1-3; maybe TRBD1 (5 bases). Trimming left V 7 bases short and J 8 bases short, with 18 bases between. The CDR3 runs 14 residues. In germline, CDR1 is MNHEY, CDR2 SMNVEV (reference sequence). CDR3: CASKPEEQAYTIYF. CDR3 bases: TGTGCCAGCAAGCCAGAGGAACAGGCGTACACCATATATTTT.

The chain employs TRBV9 and TRBJ1-2, with 8 nucleotides matching TRBD1. This CDR3 has 12 amino acids. V shed 6 bases, J shed 6 bases, and the junction held 4 bases outside the gene matches. From germline, CDR1 is SGDLS and CDR2 YYNGEE. The chain's CDR3 is CASKDRANGYTF. The CDR3 DNA sequence: TGTGCCAGCAAGGACAGGGCAAATGGCTACACCTTC.

The V and J genes are TRBV2 and TRBJ1-5, with D unresolved. The CDR3 totals 18 residues. In germline, CDR1 is SNHLY, CDR2 FYNNEI. V was shortened by 0 bases and J by 2 bases, with 17 bases between the two germline ends. DNA of the CDR3: TGTGCCAGCAGTGAAGCAGCGGGTTGGGGTAGCGGCAATCAGCCCCAGCATTTT. Translating gives CASSEAAGWGSGNQPQHF.

The chain has TRBV28 and TRBJ1-1, with D unresolved. The CDR3 length is 13 residues. V shed 3 bases and J shed 8 bases, with 13 bases lying between them. From germline, CDR1 is MDHEN and CDR2 SYDVKM. As DNA, the CDR3 is TGTGCCAGCAGTTTGAGGGCTACTAGGGAAGCTTTCTTT. Translated, it gives CASSLRATREAFF.

The chain carries TRBV19 and TRBJ2-4; 11 positions match TRBD2. The germline gives CDR1 LNHDA, CDR2 SQIVND (reference sequence). The V segment lost 6 bases and the J segment 1 base; nucleotides outside the gene matches: 14. The length of the CDR3 is 19 residues. The CDR3, as DNA: TGTGCCAGTAGGCCCCCGGGACTAGCGGATAATCCGGCCAAAAACATTCAGTACTTC. Translating it yields CASRPPGLADNPAKNIQYF.

The V call is TRBV5-6, the J call TRBJ2-1; D is unresolved. This CDR3 has 14 residues. CDR1 and CDR2 (germline): SGHDT, YYEEEE. The V and J ends lost 2 bases and 4 bases respectively, with 10 bases between them. The CDR3 reads CASSLPAQYNEQFF. The CDR3 nucleotides are TGTGCCAGCAGCTTACCGGCACAGTACAATGAGCAGTTCTTC.

J is TRBJ1-2 and V is TRBV27; D call uncertain. CDR1 is MNHEY, CDR2 SMNVEV, per germline (reference sequence). Trimming took off 5 bases at V and 0 bases at J, with 13 bases between the two ends. The CDR3 totals 15 residues. This chain's CDR3 is CASSPRQVSNYGYTF. The CDR3 DNA follows: TGTGCCAGCAGTCCCCGACAAGTCTCTAACTATGGCTACACCTTC.

The genes are TRBV29-1 and TRBJ2-7; 12 nucleotides line up with TRBD1. V shed 2 bases, J shed 7 bases, and the junction held 9 bases outside the gene matches. This CDR3 comprises 15 residues. Germline CDR1 SQVTM, CDR2 ANQGSEA. This CDR3 is CSVETRDRGPREQYF. DNA of the CDR3: TGCAGCGTTGAAACCCGGGACAGGGGGCCGAGGGAGCAGTACTTC.